This T cell receptor (beta chain) was captured in a study of T cells in Graves' hyperthyroidism and ophthalmopathy (dated by TCRdb to the late 2010s). With respect to the entire study: Peripheral blood was sampled at the time of initial diagnosis, prior to any treatment. For training and testing, the 100 patients in the discovery cohort were randomly divided in a 7:3 ratio. In addition, the study compared T-cell repertoires in thyroid tissue and in blood from over 5 Graves' hyperthyroidism patients. Following sampling, methimazole starting at 30 mg daily was given to hyperthyroidism patients, and high-dose intravenous methylprednisolone was given to ophthalmopathy patients. To identify distinguishing TCR V-J signatures, a discovery cohort of about 100 patients was used, comprising some 43 with Graves' ophthalmopathy and 57 with stable Graves' hyperthyroidism. TCR Vbeta CDR3 sequencing of 120 to 150 peripheral blood samples (over 40 ophthalmopathy, 70 to 85 hyperthyroidism and about 17 progressor patients) is reported in the paper. An independent validation cohort of about 19 hyperthyroidism patients and more than 15 patients who later progressed to ophthalmopathy tested prospective prediction of ophthalmopathy. Results the study describes overall, beyond this receptor: Ophthalmopathy was separated from stable hyperthyroidism by a 13 V-J signature model, with about 86% sensitivity and 81% to 82% specificity obtained in cross-validation and 80%/75% obtained in testing. Sample size was not statistically predetermined, and blinding of investigators to group allocation was not performed. Most expanded thyroid clonotypes (frequency above 0.001) were also found in blood, which suggests that blood repertoires may mirror thyroid immune responses. During validation, the model predicted progression to ophthalmopathy a median of approximately six months ahead of onset, with almost 71% sensitivity and less than 85% specificity.

TCR beta CDR3 regions were amplified from RNA transcripts. For the first round of RT-PCR on the TCR CDR3, the HTBI primer set was used together with the Qiagen OneStep RT-PCR kit. A second multiplex PCR round built the libraries, followed by size selection and purification. Libraries were sequenced paired-end with 100 bp reads on an Illumina HiSeq2000. From the authors' description of their analysis: SOAPnuke was used to process the raw data, removing reads that contained adapters or uncalled bases, had a mean Phred below 15, or lacked an exact match to the constant primer or identifier. COPE v1.2.5 was used to merge the high-quality paired reads, and each unique nucleotide sequence was defined as a clonotype. MiTCR v1.1 was used to align clonotypes to the IMGT TRBV, TRBD and TRBJ reference segments. Analysis was restricted to V-J combinations with a frequency above 0.0001, which covered about 99% of repertoires. A TCS score was defined as the ratio between F50 (clonal expansion) and ExV (chaos), using BLOSUM62-based TCRdist between CDR3 peptides within each V-J. Welch's t-statistics and random forest reduced 500 to 550 V-J features to under 15, which were used in a naive Bayes classifier (R e1071). TCRdb reanalyzed the raw reads on its own, using fastp at Q25 for trimming and MiXCR for clone calling, and kept in-frame beta chains. Entries are consolidated by CDR3 protein sequence, retaining the most common genes and DNA. These V and J calls rely on TCRdb rather than the paper's analysis. This sample comprises some 270,000 distinct CDR3 sequences, roughly 14% of them detected only once. The ten biggest clones cover about 8% of the sample.

Hyperthyroidism patients were newly diagnosed, had a disease duration of under 2 months, and were aged 18 to 65 years. Exclusion was applied to patients with uncontrolled infections, other autoimmune diseases, pregnancy or lactation. Diagnoses relied on clinical symptoms, serum thyroxine and TRAb, thyroid ultrasound and orbital computed tomography. Blood from progressor patients was collected at the time of first diagnosis with hyperthyroidism, before any ophthalmopathy symptoms had appeared. PBMCs were isolated from about 10 ml of fresh peripheral blood by Ficoll-Paque density gradient centrifugation. Progressor patients were initially diagnosed with Graves' hyperthyroidism and developed ophthalmopathy during follow-up. Total RNA was extracted using Trizol reagent, and RNA quality was assessed on an Agilent 2100 Bioanalyzer. The germline V gene encodes CDR1 SGHTA and CDR2 FQGNSA. Deletion took 3 bases off V and 4 bases off J, with a span of 8 bases between the germline ends. Including the terminal cysteine and phenylalanine, the CDR3 comprises 13 residues. The entry retains the CDR3 DNA only, 39 bases that are in frame from base 1.

This clonotype was seen repeatedly, ten times or more. Its antigen is currently not known. Base qualities are not recorded, but no much larger clone differs from it by a single base. The sequencing input was blood. The sequence joins TRBV7-2 to TRBJ2-3; no D segment can be confidently identified. This clonotype was sampled from a woman aged 25-40 years with Graves' hyperthyroidism that later progressed to Graves' ophthalmopathy. The DNA is TGTGCCAGCAGCTTCTCCTCCCCAGATACGCAGTATTTT. Its protein reads: CASSFSSPDTQYF.